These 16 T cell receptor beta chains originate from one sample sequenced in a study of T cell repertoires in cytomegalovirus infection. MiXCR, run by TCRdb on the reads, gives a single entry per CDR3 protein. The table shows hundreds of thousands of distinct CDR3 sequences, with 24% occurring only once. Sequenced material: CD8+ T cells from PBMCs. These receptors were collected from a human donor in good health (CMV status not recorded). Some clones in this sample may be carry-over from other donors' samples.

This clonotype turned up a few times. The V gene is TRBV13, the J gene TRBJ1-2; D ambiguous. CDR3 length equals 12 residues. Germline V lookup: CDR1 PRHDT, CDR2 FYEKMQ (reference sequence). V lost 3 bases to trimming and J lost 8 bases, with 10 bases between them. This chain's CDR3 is CASSFGGLGYTF. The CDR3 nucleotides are TGTGCCAGCAGCTTTGGCGGGCTGGGCTACACCTTC.

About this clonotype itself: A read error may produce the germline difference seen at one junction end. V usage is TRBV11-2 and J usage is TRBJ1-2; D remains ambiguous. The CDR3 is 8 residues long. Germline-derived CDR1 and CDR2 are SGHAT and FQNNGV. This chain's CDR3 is CASSSSSF. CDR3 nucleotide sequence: TGTGCCAGCAGTTCTTCCAGCTTC.

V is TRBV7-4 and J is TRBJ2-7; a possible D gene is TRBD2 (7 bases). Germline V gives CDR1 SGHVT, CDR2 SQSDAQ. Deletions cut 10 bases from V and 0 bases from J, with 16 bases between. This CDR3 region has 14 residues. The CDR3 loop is CANRGAMNSYEQYV. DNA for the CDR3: TGTGCCAACCGGGGGGCAATGAACTCCTACGAGCAGTACGTC.

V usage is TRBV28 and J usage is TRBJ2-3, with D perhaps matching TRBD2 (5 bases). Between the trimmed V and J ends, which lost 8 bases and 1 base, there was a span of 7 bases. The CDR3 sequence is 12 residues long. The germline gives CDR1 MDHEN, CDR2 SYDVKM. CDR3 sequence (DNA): TGTGCCAGCGAGGGAGGCACAGATACGCAGTATTTT. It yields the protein CASEGGTDTQYF.

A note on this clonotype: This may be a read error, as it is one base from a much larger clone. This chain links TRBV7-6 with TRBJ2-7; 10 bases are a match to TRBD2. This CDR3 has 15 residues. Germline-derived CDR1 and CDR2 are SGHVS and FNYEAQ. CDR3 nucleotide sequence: TGTGCCAGCCTAAAGTGGACTAGCGGCTCCTACGAGCGGTACGTC. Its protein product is CASLKWTSGSYERYV.

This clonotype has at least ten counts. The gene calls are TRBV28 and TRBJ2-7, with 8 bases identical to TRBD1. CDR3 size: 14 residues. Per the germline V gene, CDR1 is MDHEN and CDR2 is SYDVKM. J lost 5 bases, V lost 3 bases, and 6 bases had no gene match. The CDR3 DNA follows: TGTGCCAGCAGTTTTATCCCAGGGGGCCACGAGCAGTACGTC. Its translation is CASSFIPGGHEQYV.

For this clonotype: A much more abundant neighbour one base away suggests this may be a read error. This CDR3 reads CASNSKGASNTEAFF. Here the CDR3 DNA reads TGTGCCAGCAATAGTAAGGGGGCGAGTAACACTGAAGCTTTCTTT. The V call is TRBV7-2, the J call TRBJ1-1; 7 positions agree with TRBD1. The CDR3 loop spans 15 amino acids. Germline lookup yields CDR1 SGHTA and CDR2 FQGNSA. With 7 bases clipped from V and 2 bases from J, the junction kept 10 bases outside the gene matches. Full variable domain (outside the CDR3, taken from reference TRBV7-2 and TRBJ1-1): GAGVSQSPSNKVTEKGKDVELRCDPISGHTALYWYRQSLGQGLEFLIYFQGNSAPDKSGLPSDRFSAERTGGSVSTLTIQRTQQEDSAVYLCASNSKGASNTEAFFGQGTRLTVV.

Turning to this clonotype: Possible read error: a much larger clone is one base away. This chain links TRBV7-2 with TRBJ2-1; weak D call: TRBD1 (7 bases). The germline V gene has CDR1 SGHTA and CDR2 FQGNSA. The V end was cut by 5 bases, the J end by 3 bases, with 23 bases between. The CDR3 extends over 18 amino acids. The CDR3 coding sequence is TGTGCCAGCAGCCCTTGGGAGGCAGGGGGTAATGGCTACAATGAGCAGTTCTTC. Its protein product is CASSPWEAGGNGYNEQFF.

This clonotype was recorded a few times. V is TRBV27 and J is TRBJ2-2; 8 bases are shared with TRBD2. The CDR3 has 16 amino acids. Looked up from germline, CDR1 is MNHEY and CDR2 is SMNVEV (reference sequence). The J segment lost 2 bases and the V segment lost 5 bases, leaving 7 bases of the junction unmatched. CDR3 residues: CASSLVAGRNTGELFF. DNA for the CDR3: TGTGCCAGCAGTCTAGTAGCGGGGAGAAACACCGGGGAGCTGTTTTTT.

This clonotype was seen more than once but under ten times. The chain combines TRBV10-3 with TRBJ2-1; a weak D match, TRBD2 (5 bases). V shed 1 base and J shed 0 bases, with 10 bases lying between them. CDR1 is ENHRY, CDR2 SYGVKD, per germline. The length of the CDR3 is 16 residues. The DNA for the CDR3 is TGTGCCATCAGTGAGTTGCGGGCCGGCTCCTACAATGAGCAGTTCTTC. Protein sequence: CAISELRAGSYNEQFF.

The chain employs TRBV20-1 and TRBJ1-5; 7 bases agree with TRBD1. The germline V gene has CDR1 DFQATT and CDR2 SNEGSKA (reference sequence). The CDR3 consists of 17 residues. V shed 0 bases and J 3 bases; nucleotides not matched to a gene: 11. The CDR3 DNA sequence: TGCAGTGCTAGAGAGGGACAGTACGAGCTCTTCAATCAGCCCCAGCATTTT. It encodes CSAREGQYELFNQPQHF.

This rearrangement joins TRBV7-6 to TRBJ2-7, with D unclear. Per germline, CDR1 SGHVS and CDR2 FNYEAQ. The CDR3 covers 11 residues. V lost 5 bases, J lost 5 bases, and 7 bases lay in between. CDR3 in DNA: TGTGCCAGCAGCGCACCCCACGAGCAGTACTTC. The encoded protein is CASSAPHEQYF.

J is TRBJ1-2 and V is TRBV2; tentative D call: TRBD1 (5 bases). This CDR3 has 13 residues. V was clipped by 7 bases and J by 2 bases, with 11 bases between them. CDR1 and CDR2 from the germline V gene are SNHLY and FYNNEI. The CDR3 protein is CASKREGNYGYTF. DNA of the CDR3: TGTGCCAGCAAAAGGGAGGGGAACTATGGCTACACCTTC.

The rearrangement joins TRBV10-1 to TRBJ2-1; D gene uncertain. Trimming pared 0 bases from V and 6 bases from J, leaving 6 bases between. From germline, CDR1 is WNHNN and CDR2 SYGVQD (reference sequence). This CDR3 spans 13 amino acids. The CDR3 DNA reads TGCGCCAGCAGTGAGTCGATCGGCAATGAGCAGTTCTTC. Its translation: CASSESIGNEQFF.

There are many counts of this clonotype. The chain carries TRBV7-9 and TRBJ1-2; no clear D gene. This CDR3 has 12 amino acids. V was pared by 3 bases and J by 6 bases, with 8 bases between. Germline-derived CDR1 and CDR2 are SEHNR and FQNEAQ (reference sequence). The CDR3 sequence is CASSFLADGYTF. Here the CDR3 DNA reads TGTGCCAGCAGCTTCCTCGCGGATGGCTACACCTTC.

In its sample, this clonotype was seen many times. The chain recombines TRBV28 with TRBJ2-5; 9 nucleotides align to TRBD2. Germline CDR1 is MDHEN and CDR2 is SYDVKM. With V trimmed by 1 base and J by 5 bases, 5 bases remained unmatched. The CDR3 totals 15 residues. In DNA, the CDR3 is TGTGCCAGCAGTTTATCTCCTAGCGGGGTGGAGACCCAGTACTTC. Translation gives CASSLSPSGVETQYF.